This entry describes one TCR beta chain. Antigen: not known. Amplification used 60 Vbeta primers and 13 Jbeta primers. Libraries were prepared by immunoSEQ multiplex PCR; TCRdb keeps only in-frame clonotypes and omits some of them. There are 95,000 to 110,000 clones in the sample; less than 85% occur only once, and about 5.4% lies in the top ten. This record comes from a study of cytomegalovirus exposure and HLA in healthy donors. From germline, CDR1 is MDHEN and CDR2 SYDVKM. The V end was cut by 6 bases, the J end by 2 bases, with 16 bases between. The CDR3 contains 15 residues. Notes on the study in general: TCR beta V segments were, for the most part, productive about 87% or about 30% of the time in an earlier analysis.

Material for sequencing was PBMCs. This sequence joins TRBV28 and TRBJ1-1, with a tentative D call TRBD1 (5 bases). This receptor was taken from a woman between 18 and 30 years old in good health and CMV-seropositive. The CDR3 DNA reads TGTGCCAGCAGCTGGATGACAGATTTCAACACTGAAGCTTTCTTT. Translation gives CASSWMTDFNTEAFF.